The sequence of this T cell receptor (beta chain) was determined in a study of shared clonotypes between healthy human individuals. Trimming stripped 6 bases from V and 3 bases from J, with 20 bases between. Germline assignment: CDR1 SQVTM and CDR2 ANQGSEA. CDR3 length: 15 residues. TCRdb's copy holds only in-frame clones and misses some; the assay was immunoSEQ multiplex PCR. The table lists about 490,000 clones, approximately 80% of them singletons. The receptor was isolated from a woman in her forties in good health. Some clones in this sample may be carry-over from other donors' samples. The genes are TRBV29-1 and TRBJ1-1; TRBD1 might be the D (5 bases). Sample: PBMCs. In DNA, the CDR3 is TGCAGCGTCCCATCGGGGGGTGATATGGACACTGAAGCTTTCTTT. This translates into CSVPSGGDMDTEAFF.